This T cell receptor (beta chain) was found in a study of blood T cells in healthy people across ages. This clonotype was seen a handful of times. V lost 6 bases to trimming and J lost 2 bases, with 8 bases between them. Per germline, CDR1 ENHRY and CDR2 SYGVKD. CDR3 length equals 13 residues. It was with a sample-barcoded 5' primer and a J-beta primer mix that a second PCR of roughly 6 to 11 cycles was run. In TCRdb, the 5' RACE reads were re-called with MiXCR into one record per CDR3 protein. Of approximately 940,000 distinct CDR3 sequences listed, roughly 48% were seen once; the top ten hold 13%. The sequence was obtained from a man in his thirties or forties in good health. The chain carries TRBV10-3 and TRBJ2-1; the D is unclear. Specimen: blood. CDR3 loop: CAIRAPAYNEQFF. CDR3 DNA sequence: TGTGCCATCAGGGCCCCTGCCTACAATGAGCAGTTCTTC.